Following are 28 T cell receptor beta chains from one sample sequenced in a study of T cells in Graves' hyperthyroidism and ophthalmopathy. There were TCR beta CDR3 regions amplified from RNA transcripts. First-round RT-PCR targeting the TCR CDR3 was performed with the HTBI primer set. TCRdb used MiXCR to reprocess the multiplex PCR reads, holding one entry per CDR3 protein. The sample shows almost 600,000 distinct CDR3 sequences, just over 45% of them seen only once. Sequencing used peripheral blood or thyroid tissue (not recorded which). These receptors were obtained from a woman younger than 35 with Graves' hyperthyroidism.

This clonotype appeared a few times. The chain has TRBV20-1 and TRBJ2-3; TRBD1 aligns across 8 bases. Germline values: CDR1 DFQATT, CDR2 SNEGSKA (reference sequence). The CDR3 covers 13 residues. Trimming removed 0 bases from V and 6 bases from J; junction bases left unmatched: 2. CDR3: CSARDQGADTQYF. The CDR3 DNA is TGCAGTGCTAGAGATCAGGGGGCGGATACGCAGTATTTT.

The J gene is TRBJ1-1, the V gene TRBV11-3, with 11 bases matching TRBD1. Germline CDR1 and CDR2: SGHNT and YENEEA. V shed 1 base and J 11 bases; nucleotides not matched to a gene: 6. This CDR3 has 14 amino acids. CDR3 region: CASSLAGTGGGAFF. CDR3 DNA: TGTGCCAGCAGCTTAGCAGGGACAGGGGGGGGTGCTTTCTTT.

Ten or more counts support this clonotype. The chain joins TRBV12-3 or TRBV12-4 to TRBJ2-7, with 9 bases that match TRBD1. Trimming cost V 8 bases and J 3 bases; bases outside gene matches: 8. The CDR3 loop spans 14 amino acids. The CDR3 loop is CASLPGTGNYEQYF. DNA of the CDR3: TGTGCCAGCTTACCCGGGACAGGGAACTACGAGCAGTACTTC.

The J gene is TRBJ1-5, the V gene TRBV5-5; D gene unclear. This CDR3 is 15 amino acids long. Trimming cost V 0 bases and J 7 bases, with 14 bases left between them. Germline V gene data show CDR1 as SGHKS and CDR2 as YYEKEE (reference sequence). The CDR3 region is CASSLALGLGQPQHF. CDR3 DNA: TGTGCCAGCAGCTTGGCGTTGGGGTTGGGGCAGCCCCAGCATTTT.

The V call is TRBV2, the J call TRBJ2-6, with 12 nucleotides matching TRBD1. The V gene end was trimmed by 6 bases and the J gene end by 3 bases; junction bases not matched to a gene: 6. The CDR3 is 17 amino acids. CDR1 is SNHLY and CDR2 is FYNNEI in the germline V gene. The CDR3 is CASRGQGAGYGANVLTF. CDR3 nucleotide sequence: TGTGCCAGCAGGGGACAGGGGGCTGGCTATGGGGCCAACGTCCTGACTTTC.

In regard to this clonotype: Since a much larger clone is just one base distant, this may be a read error. V gene TRBV6-1 combines with J gene TRBJ2-7; D remains unclear. CDR1 is MNHNS, CDR2 SASEGT, per germline. The length of the CDR3 is 14 residues. Here the CDR3 reads CASSPSGGAYEQHF. In DNA form, the CDR3 reads TGTGCCAGCAGCCCATCGGGCGGAGCCTACGAGCAGCACTTC.

This clonotype was seen a handful of times. The chain carries TRBV2 and TRBJ2-3, with D possibly being TRBD1 or TRBD2 (5 bases each). This CDR3 region has 15 residues. V gave up 1 base and J gave up 1 base, with 9 bases separating them. The germline V gene encodes CDR1 SNHLY and CDR2 FYNNEI. In nucleotides, the CDR3 is TGTGCCAGCAGTGAAGATGGGGGTGGCACAGATACGCAGTATTTT. This sequence encodes CASSEDGGGTDTQYF.

This clonotype showed up just once. V gene TRBV7-3 combines with J gene TRBJ2-1; 7 nucleotides line up with TRBD1. The CDR3 covers 15 residues. V lost 4 bases, J lost 2 bases, and 5 bases stayed unmatched. CDR1 is SGHTA, CDR2 FQGTGA, per germline. The CDR3 here is CASSYRGSPYNEQFF. CDR3 in DNA: TGTGCCAGCAGCTACAGGGGTTCGCCCTACAATGAGCAGTTCTTC.

V and J are TRBV29-1 and TRBJ1-1, with 8 bases that match TRBD1. The V gene's germline CDR1 is SQVTM and CDR2 ANQGSEA. The CDR3 runs to 13 residues. The V and J ends lost 7 bases and 4 bases, in that order; junction bases with no gene match: 8. The CDR3 reads CSARTGSSTEAFF. In DNA form, the CDR3 reads TGCAGCGCTCGGACAGGGAGTAGCACTGAAGCTTTCTTT.

This clonotype was seen ten or more times. V gene TRBV7-9 combines with J gene TRBJ2-5, with D possibly being TRBD2 (6 bases). CDR3 length: 12 residues. From germline, CDR1 is SEHNR and CDR2 FQNEAQ (reference sequence). V shed 7 bases and J shed 4 bases, with 10 bases lying between them. The CDR3 region is CASNHGRETQYF. CDR3 DNA: TGTGCCAGCAACCACGGGAGAGAGACCCAGTACTTC.

This clonotype was counted ten times or more. The chain employs TRBV29-1 and TRBJ2-5; perhaps TRBD2 as D (6 bases). V was trimmed by 7 bases and J by 6 bases, leaving 21 bases between them. The germline V gene has CDR1 SQVTM and CDR2 ANQGSEA. This CDR3 has 14 residues. Written as DNA, the CDR3 is TGCAGCGCCCAATCACTAGCCCTTAGGAAGACCCAGTACTTC. As protein: CSAQSLALRKTQYF.

The chain employs TRBV2 and TRBJ2-5; possibly TRBD1 for D (5 bases). The CDR3 is made up of 14 amino acids. The ends were cut back, 0 bases at V and 7 bases at J, with 12 bases in the middle. Germline V gene data show CDR1 as SNHLY and CDR2 as FYNNEI. CDR3 coding DNA: TGTGCCAGCAGTGAAGCGTGGGGCGATGGGACCCAGTACTTC. This encodes CASSEAWGDGTQYF. Full variable domain (missing parts from reference TRBV2 and TRBJ2-5): EPEVTQTPSHQVTQMGQEVILRCVPISNHLYFYWYRQILGQKVEFLVSFYNNEISEKSEIFDDQFSVERPDGSNFTLKIRSTKLEDSAMYFCASSEAWGDGTQYFGPGTRLLVL.

This clonotype was detected many times. The CDR3 region is CASTGTGDHANYGYTF. The CDR3 bases are TGTGCCAGCACCGGGACAGGCGACCATGCGAACTATGGCTACACCTTC. The V call is TRBV2, the J call TRBJ1-2; 8 bases align to TRBD1. The CDR3 loop spans 16 amino acids. Germline values: CDR1 SNHLY, CDR2 FYNNEI. Losses at the gene ends were 7 bases for V and 2 bases for J; bases not matched to a gene: 12.

J is TRBJ2-2 and V is TRBV25-1; the D gene could be TRBD1 or TRBD2 (6 bases each). There are 16 residues in the CDR3. Germline V lookup: CDR1 MGHDK, CDR2 SYGVNS. The V end lost 8 bases, the J end lost 0 bases, and 16 bases lay between the germline ends. In DNA, the CDR3 is TGTGCCAGCGTCCCGGGGGCGTTCGCGAACACCGGGGAGCTGTTTTTT. This encodes CASVPGAFANTGELFF.

This clonotype was counted many times. The genes are TRBV19 and TRBJ2-7, with D possibly being TRBD1 or TRBD2 (5 bases each). The CDR3 contains 12 residues. CDR1 LNHDA and CDR2 SQIVND come from the germline V gene (reference sequence). The V gene lost 4 bases and the J gene lost 2 bases, with 6 bases spanning the gap. Here the CDR3 DNA reads TGTGCCAGTAGTAAGGGACCCTACGAGCAGTACTTC. This sequence encodes CASSKGPYEQYF.

This clonotype was picked up many times. The chain recombines TRBV7-3 with TRBJ1-6, with D possibly matching TRBD1 (6 bases). CDR3 size: 13 residues. V lost 2 bases and J lost 9, with 8 bases in between. The germline gives CDR1 SGHTA, CDR2 FQGTGA. CDR3 sequence: CASSLDRSSPLHF. For the CDR3, the DNA is TGTGCCAGCAGCTTAGACAGGAGTTCACCCCTCCACTTT.

The V gene is TRBV10-3, the J gene TRBJ2-5; TRBD2 might be the D (6 bases). Germline V CDR1 and CDR2: ENHRY, SYGVKD. V was pared by 8 bases and J by 1 base, with 23 bases between. CDR3 length: 17 amino acids. CDR3 DNA: TGTGCCATCCGCCCCGGACATCGTGCGGGGTTCCAAGAGACCCAGTACTTC. Protein product: CAIRPGHRAGFQETQYF.

This clonotype has just a few counts. J is TRBJ1-1 and V is TRBV4-2, with D possibly matching TRBD1 (6 bases). V lost 1 base and J lost 6, with 18 bases in between. Germline V lookup: CDR1 LGHNA, CDR2 YNFKEQ. The CDR3 covers 16 residues. The chain's CDR3 is CASSQAGDTLGAEAFF. The CDR3 region has the DNA TGTGCCAGCAGCCAAGCTGGGGACACCTTGGGCGCTGAAGCTTTCTTT.

This clonotype was seen ten or more times. The rearrangement links TRBV4-3 to TRBJ1-5; D is undetermined. The CDR3 totals 15 residues. Trimming stripped 0 bases from V and 2 bases from J, with 8 bases between. Germline V gene lookup returns CDR1 LGHNA and CDR2 YSLEER. The CDR3 DNA is TGCGCCAGCAGCCAAGACATGATCTGCAATCAGCCCCAGCATTTT. It yields the protein CASSQDMICNQPQHF.

Comment on this clonotype: One junction end does not reproduce the germline sequence, and a read error may be involved. The rearrangement joins TRBV15 to TRBJ2-1; the match to TRBD2 covers 10 bases. CDR3 length equals 15 residues. The germline V gene encodes CDR1 LNHNV and CDR2 YYDKDF (reference sequence). The CDR3 sequence: CASSATSGAYNEQFF. The CDR3 nucleotides read TGTGCCAGCAGCGCTACTAGCGGGGCCTACAATGAGCAGTTCTTC. Full variable domain (missing parts from reference TRBV15 and TRBJ2-1): DAMVIQNPRYQVTQFGKPVTLSCSQTLNHNVMYWYQQKSSQAPKLLFHYYDKDFNNEADTPDNFQSRRPNTSFCFLDIRSPGLGDTAMYLCASSATSGAYNEQFFGPGTRLTVL.

This clonotype was detected many times. The chain combines TRBV27 with TRBJ1-1; no clear D gene. Germline V lookup: CDR1 MNHEY, CDR2 SMNVEV (reference sequence). Trimming left V 5 bases short and J 1 base short, with 11 bases between. The CDR3 is made up of 14 amino acids. The DNA of the CDR3 is TGTGCCAGCAGTATTCAACAGAAGAACACTGAAGCTTTCTTT. The encoded protein is CASSIQQKNTEAFF.

The chain combines TRBV14 with TRBJ1-1; no clear D gene. This CDR3 is built from 15 residues. CDR1 is SGHDN, CDR2 FVKESK, per germline. V gave up 2 bases and J gave up 1 base, with 11 bases separating them. The CDR3 region is CASSQMGNQNTEAFF. For the CDR3, the DNA is TGTGCCAGCAGCCAAATGGGAAACCAGAACACTGAAGCTTTCTTT. Variable domain in full (rest from reference TRBV14 and TRBJ1-1): EAGVTQFPSHSVIEKGQTVTLRCDPISGHDNLYWYRRVMGKEIKFLLHFVKESKQDESGMPNNRFLAERTGGTYSTLKVQPAELEDSGVYFCASSQMGNQNTEAFFGQGTRLTVV.

V and J are TRBV9 and TRBJ2-1; possible D gene TRBD2, 6 bases. V was shortened by 0 bases and J by 2 bases, with 12 bases between the two germline ends. The CDR3 covers 16 residues. Germline CDR1 is SGDLS and CDR2 is YYNGEE. The CDR3 DNA reads as TGTGCCAGCAGCGTAGCCCTAGCGAGACCCTACAATGAGCAGTTCTTC. Residues: CASSVALARPYNEQFF.

The J gene is TRBJ1-1, the V gene TRBV30; D gene ambiguous. Germline V gene data show CDR1 as GTSNPN and CDR2 as SVGIG (reference sequence). This CDR3 has 15 amino acids. The germline V and J ends were trimmed by 0 bases and 0 bases, with 11 bases remaining between them. In nucleotides, the CDR3 is TGTGCCTGGAGTGTAGCTTGGGATTTGAACACTGAAGCTTTCTTT. Encoded protein: CAWSVAWDLNTEAFF.

This clonotype was detected ten times or more. The chain carries TRBV5-4 and TRBJ2-2, with 7 bases matching TRBD2. This CDR3 has 15 residues. Germline lookup yields CDR1 SGHNT and CDR2 YYREEE (reference sequence). V lost 0 bases and J lost 9; bases outside the gene matches: 8. CDR3 in amino acids: CASSLDLAVERELFF. CDR3 DNA sequence: TGTGCCAGCAGCTTGGATCTAGCGGTAGAAAGGGAGCTGTTTTTT. The complete variable domain, with remaining parts taken from reference TRBV5-4 and TRBJ2-2, reads ETGVTQSPTHLIKTRGQQVTLRCSSQSGHNTVSWYQQALGQGPQFIFQYYREEENGRGNFPPRFSGLQFPNYSSELNVNALELDDSALYLCASSLDLAVERELFFGEGSRLTVL.

The V and J genes are TRBV19 and TRBJ1-5; 8 bases fit TRBD1. The CDR3 extends over 15 amino acids. Losses at the gene ends were 5 bases for V and 6 bases for J; bases not matched to a gene: 9. Germline V gene sequence: CDR1 LNHDA, CDR2 SQIVND (reference sequence). CDR3: CASSAGQGLTQPQHF. The CDR3 DNA reads TGTGCCAGTAGTGCTGGACAGGGTTTGACTCAGCCCCAGCATTTT.

This clonotype was counted a few times. The chain uses TRBV2 and TRBJ1-4; D perhaps matches TRBD1 (6 bases). Germline CDR1 SNHLY, CDR2 FYNNEI. Trimming stripped 9 bases from V and 8 bases from J, with 16 bases between. This CDR3 is built from 13 residues. The CDR3 region has the DNA TGTGCCAGTACAGGGCTCCTGAGGGAAAAACTGTTTTTT. Protein sequence: CASTGLLREKLFF.

This clonotype has at least ten counts. The chain combines TRBV7-6 with TRBJ2-7; 15 bases align to TRBD2. CDR3 length: 16 residues. Germline V CDR1 and CDR2: SGHVS, FNYEAQ. V shed 5 bases and J 1 base; nucleotides not matched to a gene: 3. CDR3 protein: CASSPGTSGRSYEQYF. The CDR3 DNA is TGTGCCAGCAGCCCAGGGACTAGCGGGAGGTCCTACGAGCAGTACTTC.